This T cell receptor (beta chain) is drawn from a study of blood T cell repertoires in COVID-19. Across the study: In each case, the material was cDNA or gDNA derived from T cells, B-cell-depleted T cells, or PBMCs.

This clone is categorized as large (0.1 to 1%). Trimming removed 2 bases from V and 7 bases from J; junction bases left unmatched: 17. The CDR3 spans 18 residues. Germline V gene data show CDR1 as KGHSH and CDR2 as LQKENI. Per the study methods: For nucleated cells, counts were estimated from reference gene primer amplification. Sequenced by immunoSEQ multiplex PCR; TCRdb stores in-frame clones only, minus some. V and J calls and clone size follow that table, whereas D and trimming were derived from the DNA. Of more than 110,000 clones listed, over 75% are singletons. The rearrangement joins TRBV18 to TRBJ1-3; TRBD1 matches at 7 bases. The sequence was collected from a man in his forties or fifties with acute or convalescent COVID-19. Material: peripheral blood. CDR3 in amino acids: CASSPDGGQPGFRNTIYF. DNA of the CDR3: TGTGCCAGCTCACCAGACGGGGGACAGCCCGGGTTTCGGAACACCATATATTTT.